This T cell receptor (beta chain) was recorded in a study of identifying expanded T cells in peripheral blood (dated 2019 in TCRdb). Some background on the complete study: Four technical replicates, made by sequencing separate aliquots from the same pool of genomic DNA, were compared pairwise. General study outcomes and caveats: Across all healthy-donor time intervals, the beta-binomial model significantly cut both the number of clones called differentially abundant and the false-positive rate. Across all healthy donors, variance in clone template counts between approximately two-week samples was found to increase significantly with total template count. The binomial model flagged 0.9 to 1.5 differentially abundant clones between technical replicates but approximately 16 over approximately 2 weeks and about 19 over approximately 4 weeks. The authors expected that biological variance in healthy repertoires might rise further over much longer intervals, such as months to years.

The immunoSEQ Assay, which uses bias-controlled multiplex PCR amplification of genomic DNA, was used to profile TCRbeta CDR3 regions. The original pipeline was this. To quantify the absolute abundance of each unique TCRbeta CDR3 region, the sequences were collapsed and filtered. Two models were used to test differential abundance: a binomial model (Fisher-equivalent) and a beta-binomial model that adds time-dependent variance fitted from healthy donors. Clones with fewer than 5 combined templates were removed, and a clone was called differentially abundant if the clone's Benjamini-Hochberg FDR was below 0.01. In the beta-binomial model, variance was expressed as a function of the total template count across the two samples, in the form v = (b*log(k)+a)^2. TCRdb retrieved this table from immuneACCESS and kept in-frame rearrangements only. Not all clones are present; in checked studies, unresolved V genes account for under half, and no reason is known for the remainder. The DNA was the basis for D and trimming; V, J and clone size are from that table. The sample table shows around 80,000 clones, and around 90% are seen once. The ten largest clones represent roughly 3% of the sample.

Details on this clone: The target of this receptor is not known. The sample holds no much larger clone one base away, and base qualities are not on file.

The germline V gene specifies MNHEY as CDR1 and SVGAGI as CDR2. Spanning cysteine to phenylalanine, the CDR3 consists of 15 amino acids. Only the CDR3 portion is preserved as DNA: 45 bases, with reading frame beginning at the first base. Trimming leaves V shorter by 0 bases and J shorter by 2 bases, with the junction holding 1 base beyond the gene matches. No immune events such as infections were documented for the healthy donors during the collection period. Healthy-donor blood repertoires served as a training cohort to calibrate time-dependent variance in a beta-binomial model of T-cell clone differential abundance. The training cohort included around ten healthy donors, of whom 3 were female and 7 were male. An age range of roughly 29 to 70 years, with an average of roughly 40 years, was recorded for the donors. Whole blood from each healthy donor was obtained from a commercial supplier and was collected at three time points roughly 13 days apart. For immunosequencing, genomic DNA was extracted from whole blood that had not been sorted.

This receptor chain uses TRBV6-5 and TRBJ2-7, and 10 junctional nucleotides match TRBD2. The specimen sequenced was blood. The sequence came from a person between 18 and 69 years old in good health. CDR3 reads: CASSYSAGGTYEQYF. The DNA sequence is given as TGTGCCAGCAGTTACTCAGCGGGAGGGACCTACGAGCAGTACTTC.